Here is one TCR beta chain with its context. This sample was taken from a study of blood T cell repertoires in COVID-19. Recovered Cohort 3 donors showed two negative PCRs, clearance, or symptom resolution. The table came from immunoSEQ multiplex PCR; TCRdb's copy has only in-frame clones and leaves some out. The repertoire has fewer than 200,000 clones, about 72% of them found once; the top ten carry around 16%. Between the trimmed V and J ends, which lost 7 bases and 3 bases, there was a span of 10 bases. The CDR3 loop spans 13 amino acids. Germline V gives CDR1 MDHEN, CDR2 SYDVKM. This chain uses TRBV28 with TRBJ2-1, with D possibly TRBD1 on 5 matching bases. The TCR was taken from a woman between 45 and 60 years old who had recovered from COVID-19. What was sequenced was PBMCs or T cells enriched from blood (not recorded which). The CDR3 DNA sequence: TGTGCCAGCACTGGGGCCTTCTACAATGAGCAGTTCTTC. Translated, it gives CASTGAFYNEQFF.